This TCR beta chain was identified in a study of blood T cell repertoires in COVID-19. CDR3 length equals 15 residues. Germline CDR1 is SGHAT and CDR2 is FQNNGV. With V trimmed by 0 bases and J by 4 bases, 2 bases remained unmatched. Data came from immunoSEQ multiplex PCR; TCRdb stores just in-frame clones and leaves some out. In the table there are 220,000 or so clones, 86% of which are singletons. The sequencing sample was made of peripheral blood. This sequence originates from a woman between 45 and 65 years old with COVID-19, enrolled during active disease. The chain is built from TRBV11-2 and TRBJ2-1; 8 nucleotides agree with TRBD2. Here the CDR3 DNA reads TGTGCCAGCAGCTTAGATAGCGGGGCTTACAATGAGCAGTTCTTC. This translates into CASSLDSGAYNEQFF.